This T cell receptor beta chain was recorded in a study of blood T cell repertoires in COVID-19 (dated by TCRdb to the early 2020s). For the wider study: Collaborator samples came from the United States, Italy and Spain and covered acute and convalescent phases of COVID-19. The dataset comprised deeply sampled blood TCRbeta repertoires from subjects exposed to, actively infected with, or recovered from COVID-19. The material from the prospective study consisted of cDNA or gDNA derived from T cells, B-cell-depleted T cells, or PBMCs. Where available, HLA class I and class II types were taken from metadata supplied by the sample provider and were not determined by assay-based typing. The repertoires were made available in a free public database intended to serve as a resource for research on the immune response to SARS-CoV-2. The sample metadata nearly always contained a de-identified subject ID, COVID-19 status, age in years and sex. Samples were obtained from the ongoing ImmuneRACE study (first 160 participants) and from over a thousand subjects provided by 6 global collaborators. The study at large found these results: Clinical and demographic metadata were provided uncurated, with the amount varying by source and participant.

As regards this clone: Its specific antigen is unknown. The input lacks base qualities; no much larger clone sits a single base away.

Participants in the prospective study were enrolled through a virtual design, were aged roughly 18 to 90 years, and lived in 24 United States geographic areas. In the prospective study, participants were assigned to cohorts based on the clinical history participants reported in a screening survey and a study questionnaire. Each participant in the prospective study had whole blood, serum and a nasopharyngeal or oropharyngeal swab collected by mobile phlebotomists. Over a roughly two-month period, participants in the prospective study had the option of providing additional blood draws and questionnaires. Before DNA extraction, prospective study blood samples were shipped either frozen or at room temperature. The immunoSEQ Assay, a bias-controlled multiplex PCR, was used to amplify TCRbeta CDR3 regions from genomic DNA. Per the original workflow: The number of nucleated cells in each sample was estimated from the amplification of reference gene primers within the assay. To quantify the absolute abundance of each unique TCRbeta CDR3 rearrangement, sequence reads were collapsed and filtered. For each sample, productive Simpson clonality was calculated by taking the square root of Simpson's diversity index across productive rearrangements. TCRdb provides this immuneACCESS table in a form limited to in-frame rearrangements. Some clones are lacking; in checked studies, under half of them reflect an unresolved V gene, and why the rest are absent is not known. V and J calls and clone size are as listed in that table; D and trimming were resolved from the DNA. The sample table shows 150,000 to 200,000 clones, and about 77% are seen once. The ten largest account for about a sixth of the sample.

V is cut by 1 base and J by 2 bases, and the space between the germline ends is 8 bases. The CDR3, from cysteine to phenylalanine, totals 15 residues. Of the read, only the CDR3 DNA is kept; its 45 bases are in frame from base 1. CDR1 SGHTA and CDR2 FQGTGA were looked up in the germline V gene. Sequencing was done on a sample of PBMCs or T cells enriched from blood (not recorded which). The rearrangement joined TRBV7-3 to TRBJ2-2, and the D gene may be TRBD1, 6 bases matching. This clonotype was obtained from a woman between 45 and 65 years old with acute COVID-19. The nucleotide sequence reads TGTGCCAGCAGCTTAAACAGGGATAACACCGGGGAGCTGTTTTTT. This codes for CASSLNRDNTGELFF.